The entry that follows covers one T cell receptor beta chain sequence. The antigen remains unidentified. CDR3 size: 15 residues. J lost 5 bases, V lost 5 bases, and 6 bases had no gene match. Germline CDR1 MNHNY, CDR2 SVGAGI (reference sequence). cDNA synthesis used the whole RNA isolate, giving expressed TCRB sequences. Assay used: immunoSEQ multiplex PCR; TCRdb lists only in-frame clones, some missing. The data show 300,000 to 350,000 clones, 7% to 10% seen once. This entry comes from a study of beta chain features in type 1 diabetes. Study-wide results and limits: Any HLA type influence on TCRB rearrangement was left unresolved here. Moderate but significant shortening of TCRB CDR3s was recorded in all four CD4+ subsets from Type 1 diabetes patients. cDNA sequencing could over-represent cells with high TCR expression.

The chain employs TRBV6-6 and TRBJ2-2; TRBD1 aligns across 9 bases. The source of this sequence is a man aged 25-45 years with type 1 diabetes. Sequencing was done on a sample of central memory CD4+ T cells from blood. CDR3 region: CASSPGTGWTGELFF. The CDR3 nucleotides are TGTGCCAGCAGTCCCGGGACAGGGTGGACCGGGGAGCTGTTTTTT.